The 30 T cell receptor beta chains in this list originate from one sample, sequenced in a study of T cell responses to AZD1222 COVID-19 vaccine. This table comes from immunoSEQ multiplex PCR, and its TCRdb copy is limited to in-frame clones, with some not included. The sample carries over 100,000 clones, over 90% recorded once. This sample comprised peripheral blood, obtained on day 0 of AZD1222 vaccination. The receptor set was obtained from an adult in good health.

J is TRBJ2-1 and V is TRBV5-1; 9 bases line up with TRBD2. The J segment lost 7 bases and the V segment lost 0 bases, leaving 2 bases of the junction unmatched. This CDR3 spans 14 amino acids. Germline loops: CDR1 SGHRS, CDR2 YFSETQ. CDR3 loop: CASSLGTSENEQFF. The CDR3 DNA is TGCGCCAGCAGCTTGGGGACTAGCGAAAATGAGCAGTTCTTC.

The CDR3 region is CASSSVREAFF. The CDR3 nucleotides are TGTGCCAGCAGCTCGGTCAGGGAAGCTTTCTTT. This chain connects TRBV5-6 to TRBJ1-1; D gene uncertain. CDR3 size: 11 residues. Germline values: CDR1 SGHDT, CDR2 YYEEEE. V was clipped by 3 bases and J by 8 bases, with 8 bases between them.

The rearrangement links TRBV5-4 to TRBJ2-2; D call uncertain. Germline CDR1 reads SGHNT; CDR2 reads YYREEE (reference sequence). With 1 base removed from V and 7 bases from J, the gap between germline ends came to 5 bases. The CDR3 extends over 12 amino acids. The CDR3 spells CASSLQVGELFF. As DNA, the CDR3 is TGTGCCAGCAGCTTGCAAGTCGGGGAGCTGTTTTTT.

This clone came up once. DNA for the CDR3: TGTGCCAGCAGCCAAGGCGCAGGGGGCTTCAATCAGCCCCAGCATTTT. As protein: CASSQGAGGFNQPQHF. V and J are TRBV3-1 (or the pseudogene TRBV3-2) and TRBJ1-5, with 8 bases lining up with TRBD1. Germline V CDR1 and CDR2: LGHDT, YNNKEL (reference sequence). V gave up 1 base and J gave up 3 bases; unmatched junction bases: 5. The CDR3 length is 16 residues.

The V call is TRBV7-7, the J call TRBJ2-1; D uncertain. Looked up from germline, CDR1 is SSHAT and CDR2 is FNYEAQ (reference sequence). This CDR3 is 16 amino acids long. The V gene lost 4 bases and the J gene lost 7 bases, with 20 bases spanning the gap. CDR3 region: CASSSRVSGVGNEQFF. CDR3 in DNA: TGTGCCAGCAGCTCCCGAGTGTCGGGCGTGGGGAATGAGCAGTTCTTC.

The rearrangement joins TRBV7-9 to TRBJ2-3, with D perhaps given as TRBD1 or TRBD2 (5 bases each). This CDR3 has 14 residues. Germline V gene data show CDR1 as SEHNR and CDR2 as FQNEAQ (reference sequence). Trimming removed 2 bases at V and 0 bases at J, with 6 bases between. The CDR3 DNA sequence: TGTGCCAGCAGCTTACGGGACAGCACAGATACGCAGTATTTT. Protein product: CASSLRDSTDTQYF.

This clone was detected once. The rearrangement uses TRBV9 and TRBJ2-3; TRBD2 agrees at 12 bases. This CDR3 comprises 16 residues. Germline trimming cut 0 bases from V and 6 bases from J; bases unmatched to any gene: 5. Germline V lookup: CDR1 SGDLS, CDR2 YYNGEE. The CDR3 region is CASSVGLAGGSDTQYF. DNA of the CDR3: TGTGCCAGCAGCGTAGGCCTAGCGGGAGGGTCGGATACGCAGTATTTT. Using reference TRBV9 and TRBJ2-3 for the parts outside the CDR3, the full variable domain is DSGVTQTPKHLITATGQRVTLRCSPRSGDLSVYWYQQSLDQGLQFLIQYYNGEERAKGNILERFSAQQFPDLHSELNLSSLELGDSALYFCASSVGLAGGSDTQYFGPGTRLTVL.

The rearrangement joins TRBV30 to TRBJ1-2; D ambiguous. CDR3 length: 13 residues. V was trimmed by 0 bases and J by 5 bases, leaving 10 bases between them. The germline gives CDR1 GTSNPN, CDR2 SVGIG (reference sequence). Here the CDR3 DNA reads TGTGCCTGGAGTGTGATGGGAGGGTATGGCTACACCTTC. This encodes CAWSVMGGYGYTF.

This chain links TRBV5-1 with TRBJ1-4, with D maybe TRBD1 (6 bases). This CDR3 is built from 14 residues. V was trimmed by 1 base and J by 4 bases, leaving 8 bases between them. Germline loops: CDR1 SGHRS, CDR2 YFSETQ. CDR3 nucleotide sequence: TGCGCCAGCAGCTTGACAGGGATTAATGAAAAACTGTTTTTT. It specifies CASSLTGINEKLFF. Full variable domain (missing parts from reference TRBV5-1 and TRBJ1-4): KAGVTQTPRYLIKTRGQQVTLSCSPISGHRSVSWYQQTPGQGLQFLFEYFSETQRNKGNFPGRFSGRQFSNSRSEMNVSTLELGDSALYLCASSLTGINEKLFFGSGTQLSVL.

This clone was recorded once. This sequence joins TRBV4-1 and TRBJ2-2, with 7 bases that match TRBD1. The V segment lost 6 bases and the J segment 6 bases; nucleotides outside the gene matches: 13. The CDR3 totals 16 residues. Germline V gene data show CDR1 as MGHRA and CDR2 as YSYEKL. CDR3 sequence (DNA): TGCGCCAGCAGGTTTACCGGCGGACAGGTATCCGGGGAGCTGTTTTTT. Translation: CASRFTGGQVSGELFF.

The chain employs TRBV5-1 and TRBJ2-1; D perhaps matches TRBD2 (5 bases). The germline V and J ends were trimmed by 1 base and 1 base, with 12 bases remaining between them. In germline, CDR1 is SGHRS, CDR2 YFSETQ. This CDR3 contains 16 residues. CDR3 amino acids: CASSLTPRRSYNEQFF. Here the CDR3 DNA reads TGCGCCAGCAGCTTGACCCCAAGGAGGTCCTACAATGAGCAGTTCTTC.

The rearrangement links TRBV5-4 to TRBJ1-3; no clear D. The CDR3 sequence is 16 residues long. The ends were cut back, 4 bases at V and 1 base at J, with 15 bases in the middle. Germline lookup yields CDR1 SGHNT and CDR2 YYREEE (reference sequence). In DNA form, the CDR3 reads TGTGCCAGCAGCGCGGCGACCTCCCGGTCTGGAAACACCATATATTTT. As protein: CASSAATSRSGNTIYF.

CDR3 bases: TGTGCCAGCAGCTTACTAGCGGGGGGACTTATTGAGCAGTTCTTC. Protein: CASSLLAGGLIEQFF. This sequence joins TRBV5-4 and TRBJ2-1; 12 nucleotides agree with TRBD2. V was pared by 2 bases and J by 9 bases, with 6 bases of the junction left unmatched. The germline V gene has CDR1 SGHNT and CDR2 YYREEE (reference sequence). CDR3 length equals 15 residues.

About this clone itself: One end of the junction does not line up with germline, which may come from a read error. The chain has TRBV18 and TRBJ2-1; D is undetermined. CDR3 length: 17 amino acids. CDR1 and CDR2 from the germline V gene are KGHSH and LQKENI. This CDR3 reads CASSPLPKGSSYNEQFF. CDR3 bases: TGTGCCAGCTCCCCACTCCCGAAGGGATCTTCCTACAATGAGCAGTTCTTC.

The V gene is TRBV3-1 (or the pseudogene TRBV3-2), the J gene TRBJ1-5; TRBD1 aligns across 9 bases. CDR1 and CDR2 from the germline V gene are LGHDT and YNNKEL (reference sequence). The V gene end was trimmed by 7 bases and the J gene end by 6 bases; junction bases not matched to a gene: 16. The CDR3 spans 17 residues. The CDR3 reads CASTPGRDRAPSQPQHF. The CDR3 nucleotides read TGTGCCAGCACCCCCGGCAGGGACAGGGCCCCATCTCAGCCCCAGCATTTT.

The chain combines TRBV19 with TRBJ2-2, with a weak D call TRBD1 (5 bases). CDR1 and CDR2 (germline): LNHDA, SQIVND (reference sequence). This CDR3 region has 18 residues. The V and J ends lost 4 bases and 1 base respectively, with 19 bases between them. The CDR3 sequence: CASSKPLGAGMNTGELFF. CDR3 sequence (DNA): TGTGCCAGTAGTAAGCCCCTTGGAGCAGGGATGAACACCGGGGAGCTGTTTTTT.

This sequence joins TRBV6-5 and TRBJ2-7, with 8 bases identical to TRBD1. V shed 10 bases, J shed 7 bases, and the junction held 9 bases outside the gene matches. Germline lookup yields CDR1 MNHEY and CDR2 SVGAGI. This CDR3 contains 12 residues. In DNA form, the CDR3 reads TGTGCCACCGCCGACAGGGGAGGTGAGCAGTACTTC. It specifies CATADRGGEQYF.

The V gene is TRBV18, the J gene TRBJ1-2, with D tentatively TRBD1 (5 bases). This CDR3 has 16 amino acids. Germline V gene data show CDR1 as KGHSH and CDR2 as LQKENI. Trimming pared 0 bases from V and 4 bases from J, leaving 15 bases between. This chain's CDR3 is CASSPPWDRLGYGYTF. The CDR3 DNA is TGTGCCAGCTCACCACCGTGGGACCGGCTTGGCTATGGCTACACCTTC.

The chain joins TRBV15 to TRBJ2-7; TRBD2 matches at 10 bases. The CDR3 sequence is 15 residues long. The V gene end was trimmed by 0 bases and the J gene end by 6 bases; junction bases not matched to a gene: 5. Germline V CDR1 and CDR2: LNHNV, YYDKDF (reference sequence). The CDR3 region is CATSRDRLAGVEQYF. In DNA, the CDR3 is TGTGCCACCAGCAGAGATAGGCTAGCGGGAGTCGAGCAGTACTTC. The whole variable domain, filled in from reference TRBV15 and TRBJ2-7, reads DAMVIQNPRYQVTQFGKPVTLSCSQTLNHNVMYWYQQKSSQAPKLLFHYYDKDFNNEADTPDNFQSRRPNTSFCFLDIRSPGLGDTAMYLCATSRDRLAGVEQYFGPGTRLTVT.

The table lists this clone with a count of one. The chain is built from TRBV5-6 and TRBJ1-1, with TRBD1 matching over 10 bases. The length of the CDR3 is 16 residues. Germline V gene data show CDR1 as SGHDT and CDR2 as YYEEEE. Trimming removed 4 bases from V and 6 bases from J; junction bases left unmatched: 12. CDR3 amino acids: CASSGMTGGGFSEAFF. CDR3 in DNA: TGTGCCAGCAGCGGGATGACAGGGGGCGGATTTTCTGAAGCTTTCTTT.

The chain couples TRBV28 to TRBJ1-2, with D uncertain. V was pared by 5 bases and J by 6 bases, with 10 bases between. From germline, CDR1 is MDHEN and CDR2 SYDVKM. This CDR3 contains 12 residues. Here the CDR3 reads CASSTDTHGYTF. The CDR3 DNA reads TGTGCCAGCAGTACAGACACCCATGGCTACACCTTC.

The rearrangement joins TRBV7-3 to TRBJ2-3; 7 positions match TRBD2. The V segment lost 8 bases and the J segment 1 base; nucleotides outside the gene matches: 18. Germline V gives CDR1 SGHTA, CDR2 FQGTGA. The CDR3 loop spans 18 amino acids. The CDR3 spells CASRRGGRRGRGTDTQYF. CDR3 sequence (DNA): TGTGCCAGCCGCCGGGGCGGGAGACGGGGGAGGGGCACAGATACGCAGTATTTT.

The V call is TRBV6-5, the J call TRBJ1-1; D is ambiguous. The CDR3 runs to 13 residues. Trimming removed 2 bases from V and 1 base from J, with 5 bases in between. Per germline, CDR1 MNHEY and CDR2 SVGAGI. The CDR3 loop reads CASSYQSNTEAFF. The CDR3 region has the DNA TGTGCCAGCAGTTACCAGTCGAACACTGAAGCTTTCTTT.

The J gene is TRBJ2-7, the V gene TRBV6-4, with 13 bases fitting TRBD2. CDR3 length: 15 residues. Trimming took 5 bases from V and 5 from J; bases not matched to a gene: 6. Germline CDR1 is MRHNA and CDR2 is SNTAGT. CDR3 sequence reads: CASSRTSGGADEQYF. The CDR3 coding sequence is TGTGCCAGCAGTCGTACTAGCGGGGGGGCCGACGAGCAGTACTTC.

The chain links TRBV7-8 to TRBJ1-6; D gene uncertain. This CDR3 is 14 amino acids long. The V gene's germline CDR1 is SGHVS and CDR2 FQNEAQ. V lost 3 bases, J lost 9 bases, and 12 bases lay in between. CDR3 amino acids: CASSLPWEVSPLHF. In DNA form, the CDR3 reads TGTGCCAGCAGCTTGCCTTGGGAAGTTTCACCCCTCCACTTT.

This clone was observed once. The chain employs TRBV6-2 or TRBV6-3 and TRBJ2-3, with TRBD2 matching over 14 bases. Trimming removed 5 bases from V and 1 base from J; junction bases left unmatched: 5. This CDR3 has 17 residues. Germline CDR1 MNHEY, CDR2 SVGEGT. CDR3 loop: CASSPRGLAGGTDTQYF. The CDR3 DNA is TGTGCCAGCAGTCCCCGGGGACTAGCGGGGGGCACAGATACGCAGTATTTT.

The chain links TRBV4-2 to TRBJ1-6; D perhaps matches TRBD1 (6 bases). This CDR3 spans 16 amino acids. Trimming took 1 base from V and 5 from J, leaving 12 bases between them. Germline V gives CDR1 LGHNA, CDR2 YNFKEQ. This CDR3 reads CASSQGQVADNSPLHF. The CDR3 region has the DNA TGTGCCAGCAGCCAAGGACAGGTCGCCGATAATTCACCCCTCCACTTT.

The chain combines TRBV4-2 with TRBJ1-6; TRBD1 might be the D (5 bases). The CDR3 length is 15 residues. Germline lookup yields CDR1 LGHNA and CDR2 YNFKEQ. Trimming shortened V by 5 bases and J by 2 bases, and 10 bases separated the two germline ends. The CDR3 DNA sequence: TGTGCCAGCAGCGGGGGTTTTCCCTATAATTCACCCCTCCACTTT. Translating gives CASSGGFPYNSPLHF.

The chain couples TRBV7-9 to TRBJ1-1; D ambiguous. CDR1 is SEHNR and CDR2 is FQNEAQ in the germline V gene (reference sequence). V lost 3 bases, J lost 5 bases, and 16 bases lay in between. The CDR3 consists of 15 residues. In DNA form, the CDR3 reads TGTGCCAGCAGCTTTCTTACCTCACGGAAGACTGAAGCTTTCTTT. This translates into CASSFLTSRKTEAFF.

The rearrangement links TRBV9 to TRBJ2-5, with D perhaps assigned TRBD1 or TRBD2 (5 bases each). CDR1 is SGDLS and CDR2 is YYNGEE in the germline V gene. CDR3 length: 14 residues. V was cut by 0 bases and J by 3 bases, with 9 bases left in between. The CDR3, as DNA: TGTGCCAGCAGCGTAGGAGGGACCGAAGAGACCCAGTACTTC. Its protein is CASSVGGTEETQYF.